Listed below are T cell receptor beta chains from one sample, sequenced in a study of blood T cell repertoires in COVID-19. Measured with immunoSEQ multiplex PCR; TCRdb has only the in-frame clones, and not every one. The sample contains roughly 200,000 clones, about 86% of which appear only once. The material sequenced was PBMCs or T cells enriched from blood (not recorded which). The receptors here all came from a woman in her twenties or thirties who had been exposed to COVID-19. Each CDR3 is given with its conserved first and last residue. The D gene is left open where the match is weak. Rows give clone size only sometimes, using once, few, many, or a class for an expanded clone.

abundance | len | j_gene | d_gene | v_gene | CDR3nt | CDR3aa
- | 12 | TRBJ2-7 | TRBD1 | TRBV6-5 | TGTGCCAGCAGTTACTCGACAGGGGAGCAGTACTTC | CASSYSTGEQYF
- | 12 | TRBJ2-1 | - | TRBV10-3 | TGTGCCTCCGGGGGGCACCACAATGAGCAGTTCTTC | CASGGHHNEQFF
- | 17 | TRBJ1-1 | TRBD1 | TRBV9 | TGTGCCAGCAGCGTAGGAACAGGGGGCTATAGGAACACTGAAGCTTTCTTT | CASSVGTGGYRNTEAFF
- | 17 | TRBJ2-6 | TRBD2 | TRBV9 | TGTGCCAGCAGCCTCCGCCCTCTAGCGGCTGGGGCCAACGTCCTGACTTTC | CASSLRPLAAGANVLTF
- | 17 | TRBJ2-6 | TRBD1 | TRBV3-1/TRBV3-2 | TGTGCCAGCAGCCCTAGAGACAGGGCGGCTGGGGCCAACGTCCTGACTTTC | CASSPRDRAAGANVLTF
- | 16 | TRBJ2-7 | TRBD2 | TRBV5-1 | TGCGCCAGCAGCTTGGAGGGTAGCGGGGGGCCATACGAGCAGTACTTC | CASSLEGSGGPYEQYF
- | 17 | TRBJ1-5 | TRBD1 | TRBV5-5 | TGTGCCAGCAGCTTCGGGACAGGGGTCAATAGCAATCAGCCCCAGCATTTT | CASSFGTGVNSNQPQHF
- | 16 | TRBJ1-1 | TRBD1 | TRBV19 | TGTGCCAGTAGTATTAGGGGGACAGGGGGCAACACTGAAGCTTTCTTT | CASSIRGTGGNTEAFF
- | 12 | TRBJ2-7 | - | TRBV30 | TGTGCCTGGAGTATGAGGGATTACGAGCAGTACTTC | CAWSMRDYEQYF
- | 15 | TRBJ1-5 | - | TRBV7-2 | TGTGCCAGCAGCTTAGCGCTGGGAGGGCACCAGCCCCAGCATTTT | CASSLALGGHQPQHF
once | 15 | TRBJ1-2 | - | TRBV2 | TGTGCCAGCAGTGAGGGCCTTAGGGCGGGGTATGGCTACACCTTC | CASSEGLRAGYGYTF